The count of the clone carrying this T cell receptor beta chain is one. Its target is unknown. Trimming shortened V by 5 bases and J by 4 bases, and 20 bases separated the two germline ends. The CDR3 contains 16 residues. The germline V gene has CDR1 MDHEN and CDR2 SYDVKM. This entry is derived from a study of T cells after posttransplantation cyclophosphamide. Profiled with immunoSEQ multiplex PCR; TCRdb holds only in-frame clones, not every one. Seen here are 4,000 to 4,500 clones, approximately 83% observed once, and the top ten hold roughly 6.2%. A marrow graft followed busulfan-fludarabine conditioning, with cyclophosphamide on days +3 and +4. Whole-study findings and limits: Later blood repertoires were often dominated by clones from the donor CD8+ memory compartment. Skin or GI-infiltrating T cells shared few TRB sequences with blood.

The clonotype comes from a male patient in his 30s who received an allogeneic stem cell transplant from a related donor, was CMV-positive, and had no GVHD. The T cells may come from the graft donor. The starting material was CD4+ T cells sorted from blood, obtained just over 240 days after a stem cell transplant with posttransplant cyclophosphamide. The genes are TRBV28 and TRBJ1-1; D unresolved. The CDR3 loop reads CASSPIVTGGITEAFF. CDR3 DNA sequence: TGTGCCAGCAGTCCAATCGTTACGGGAGGCATCACTGAAGCTTTCTTT. The whole variable domain, filled in from reference TRBV28 and TRBJ1-1, reads DVKVTQSSRYLVKRTGEKVFLECVQDMDHENMFWYRQDPGLGLRLIYFSYDVKMKEKGDIPEGYSVSREKKERFSLILESASTNQTSMYLCASSPIVTGGITEAFFGQGTRLTVV.